Described below is a single T cell receptor (beta chain) sequence and its context. This sample was taken from a study of T-cell reconstitution after alpha-beta-depleted transplantation in children. The CDR3 length is 20 residues. CDR1 and CDR2 (germline): SGHAT, FQNNGV. Germline trimming cut 2 bases from V and 0 bases from J; bases unmatched to any gene: 14. The library targeted TCRbeta and was prepared with unique molecular identifiers. TCRdb called the PCR reads again in MiXCR, with one record for every CDR3 protein. The sample contains fewer than 550,000 distinct CDR3 sequences, roughly 11% of which appear only once.

The sequences come from PBMCs from the stem cell graft donor, collected from the stem cell graft. The TCR originated in a human donor who donated a stem cell graft to a child with acute myeloid leukemia. The V gene is TRBV11-2, the J gene TRBJ2-1, with 9 positions matching TRBD2. The CDR3 DNA is TGTGCCAGCAGCTTAAAATCCGGGACTAGCAAAAGTAGCTCCTACAATGAGCAGTTCTTC. Protein sequence: CASSLKSGTSKSSSYNEQFF.